Presented here are 30 T cell receptor beta chains from one specimen sequenced in a study of T cells after yellow fever vaccination. TCRdb reanalysed the 5' RACE reads using MiXCR and keeps one entry per CDR3 protein. The repertoire holds some 350,000 distinct CDR3 sequences, under 7.5% seen once, with 15% in the top ten. The sequencing here drew on PBMCs, taken 5 days after the yellow fever booster vaccination. These receptors were collected from a man aged 25-40 years who received the YFV17D yellow fever vaccine.

The CDR3 spells CASSRRGAGNTDTQYF. The CDR3 DNA reads as TGCGCCAGCAGCCGACGGGGAGCGGGGAACACAGATACGCAGTATTTT. This chain links TRBV5-1 with TRBJ2-3; 7 bases are a match to TRBD2. Germline trimming cut 4 bases from V and 2 bases from J; bases unmatched to any gene: 10. The CDR3 extends over 16 amino acids. The germline V gene has CDR1 SGHRS and CDR2 YFSETQ.

A few counts support this clonotype. The chain combines TRBV2 with TRBJ2-4; the D is unclear. V shed 5 bases and J shed 9 bases, with 17 bases lying between them. CDR3 length equals 14 residues. Per the germline V gene, CDR1 is SNHLY and CDR2 is FYNNEI. CDR3 nucleotides: TGTGCCAGCAGTTTGGAGCCTTCCGTGGGCATTCAGTACTTC. Translating it yields CASSLEPSVGIQYF.

The V and J genes are TRBV21-1 and TRBJ2-1; the listed D gene, TRBD2, was not tested against the DNA. TRBV21-1 is described as a pseudogene. CDR3 length equals 18 residues. This CDR3 reads CASSFTGSLQIPYNEQFF. The CDR3 DNA reads as TGTGCCAGCAGTTTCACAGGCTCCCTCCAAATACCATACAATGAGCAGTTCTTC.

The table lists this clonotype with a few counts. V is TRBV28 and J is TRBJ2-1, with 7 bases lining up with TRBD2. CDR1 is MDHEN, CDR2 SYDVKM, per germline. Trimming at V came to 5 bases and at J to 7 bases, leaving 14 bases not matched to a gene. The CDR3 has 16 amino acids. The CDR3 sequence is CASSPTVGLGPNEQFF. CDR3 in DNA: TGTGCCAGCAGTCCCACAGTCGGACTAGGCCCAAATGAGCAGTTCTTC.

There are many counts of this clonotype. V usage is TRBV20-1 and J usage is TRBJ2-7, with D hard to call. The germline V gene encodes CDR1 DFQATT and CDR2 SNEGSKA (reference sequence). The V and J ends lost 4 bases and 2 bases respectively, with 15 bases between them. The CDR3 runs 14 residues. Here the CDR3 DNA reads TGCAGTGCTAATCCTCGGCAGACCACCTACGAGCAGTACTTC. This gives the protein CSANPRQTTYEQYF.

This clonotype was found a few times. V gene TRBV5-1 combines with J gene TRBJ2-1; D ambiguous. This CDR3 spans 13 amino acids. Germline-derived CDR1 and CDR2 are SGHRS and YFSETQ. With 5 bases removed from V and 2 bases from J, the gap between germline ends came to 8 bases. The CDR3 sequence is CASRDETYNEQFF. The CDR3 region has the DNA TGCGCCAGCAGGGACGAAACCTACAATGAGCAGTTCTTC.

This clonotype was observed many times. This chain connects TRBV6-5 to TRBJ2-7; 7 bases are shared with TRBD2. V gave up 8 bases and J gave up 5 bases; unmatched junction bases: 6. Germline CDR1 reads MNHEY; CDR2 reads SVGAGI. The CDR3 consists of 12 residues. CDR3 region: CASWGGWDEQYF. Written as DNA, the CDR3 is TGTGCCAGCTGGGGGGGATGGGACGAGCAGTACTTC.

The table lists this clonotype with many counts. V and J are TRBV5-1 and TRBJ2-7; a possible D gene is TRBD1 (5 bases). The germline gives CDR1 SGHRS, CDR2 YFSETQ. Trimming shortened V by 7 bases and J by 4 bases, and 15 bases separated the two germline ends. This CDR3 contains 13 residues. CDR3 sequence reads: CASRIFSGYEQYF. DNA for the CDR3: TGCGCCAGCCGCATCTTTTCAGGGTACGAGCAGTACTTC.

The chain uses TRBV7-2 and TRBJ2-1; 9 bases agree with TRBD2. The V gene end was trimmed by 3 bases and the J gene end by 9 bases; junction bases not matched to a gene: 9. The germline gives CDR1 SGHTA, CDR2 FQGNSA. The CDR3 extends over 15 amino acids. CDR3 protein: CASSFIPTSGSEQFF. CDR3 DNA: TGTGCCAGCAGCTTCATCCCAACTAGCGGGTCTGAGCAGTTCTTC.

The chain uses TRBV20-1 and TRBJ2-7; D not resolved. The CDR3 sequence is 14 residues long. Germline CDR1 DFQATT, CDR2 SNEGSKA (reference sequence). Between the trimmed V and J ends, which lost 4 bases and 3 bases, there was a span of 16 bases. The CDR3 sequence is CSAIKEMLSYEQYF. CDR3 nucleotides: TGCAGTGCTATAAAAGAGATGTTAAGCTACGAGCAGTACTTC.

The chain links TRBV11-2 to TRBJ2-1; 7 bases are a match to TRBD1. The V segment lost 1 base and the J segment 13 bases; nucleotides outside the gene matches: 13. CDR3 size: 15 residues. CDR1 is SGHAT, CDR2 FQNNGV, per germline. The CDR3 DNA reads as TGTGCCAGCAGCTTAGGTACGAGGGGGCGCGATCGTCAGTTCTTC. This encodes CASSLGTRGRDRQFF.

The chain recombines TRBV20-1 with TRBJ1-2, with 7 bases that match TRBD1. J was trimmed by 4 bases and V by 6 bases; bases with no gene match: 11. CDR1 is DFQATT, CDR2 SNEGSKA, per germline (reference sequence). The length of the CDR3 is 14 residues. The CDR3 nucleotides are TGCAGTGCCAAAGACAGGGCAGGTCCCTATGGCTACACCTTC. Translating it yields CSAKDRAGPYGYTF.

This clonotype was detected many times. The chain couples TRBV9 to TRBJ2-6, with 8 bases that match TRBD1. Germline V CDR1 and CDR2: SGDLS, YYNGEE. This CDR3 is 18 amino acids long. Unmatched junction bases numbered 10, after V lost 3 bases and J lost 2 bases. As DNA, the CDR3 is TGTGCCAGCAGCGGTCTGGGGACAGGAGGGGCTGGGGCCAACGTCCTGACTTTC. As protein: CASSGLGTGGAGANVLTF. Supplemented by reference TRBV9 and TRBJ2-6, the full variable domain reads DSGVTQTPKHLITATGQRVTLRCSPRSGDLSVYWYQQSLDQGLQFLIQYYNGEERAKGNILERFSAQQFPDLHSELNLSSLELGDSALYFCASSGLGTGGAGANVLTFGAGSRLTVL.

This sequence joins TRBV28 and TRBJ2-7; no clear D gene. CDR1 and CDR2 (germline): MDHEN, SYDVKM. Between the trimmed V and J ends, which lost 6 bases and 5 bases, there was a span of 11 bases. This CDR3 is built from 12 residues. CDR3 in DNA: TGTGCCAGCAGAGGGCTTTATCACGAGCAGTACTTC. As protein: CASRGLYHEQYF.

This clonotype has just a few counts. The CDR3 spells CASSYSGHTGELFF. The CDR3 DNA sequence: TGTGCCAGCAGTTACTCGGGCCACACCGGGGAGCTGTTTTTT. V is TRBV6-5 and J is TRBJ2-2; unclear D gene. The CDR3 is 14 residues long. The germline V and J ends were trimmed by 0 bases and 3 bases, with 5 bases remaining between them. Germline CDR1 MNHEY, CDR2 SVGAGI.

V usage is TRBV28 and J usage is TRBJ2-1; 10 bases map to TRBD2. Trimming at V came to 6 bases and at J to 2 bases, leaving 7 bases not matched to a gene. The CDR3 spans 16 residues. Germline loops: CDR1 MDHEN, CDR2 SYDVKM. The DNA for the CDR3 is TGTGCCAGCAGAACAACCGGGACTAGCGCCTACAATGAGCAGTTCTTC. As protein: CASRTTGTSAYNEQFF.

This chain joins TRBV18 and TRBJ1-1; perhaps TRBD1 as D (5 bases). Germline-derived CDR1 and CDR2 are KGHSH and LQKENI. CDR3 length equals 14 residues. V was cut by 2 bases and J by 6 bases, with 13 bases left in between. CDR3 nucleotides: TGTGCCAGCTCACCATCTGGGGGGTCCCCTGAAGCTTTCTTT. Amino acids: CASSPSGGSPEAFF. The full variable domain, in which reference TRBV18 and TRBJ1-1 provide the parts outside the CDR3, is NAGVMQNPRHLVRRRGQEARLRCSPMKGHSHVYWYRQLPEEGLKFMVYLQKENIIDESGMPKERFSAEFPKEGPSILRIQQVVRGDSAAYFCASSPSGGSPEAFFGQGTRLTVV.

CDR3 DNA: TGCAGTGCTCCCGCGGATCCCCTGCGGCGCGGGAGGGCCTTGGAGACCCAGTACTTC. Its translation is CSAPADPLRRGRALETQYF. The chain has TRBV20-1 and TRBJ2-5, with TRBD2 matching over 9 bases. The CDR3 loop spans 19 amino acids. The germline gives CDR1 DFQATT, CDR2 SNEGSKA (reference sequence). V was clipped by 5 bases and J by 5 bases; unmatched bases: 24.

This clonotype was counted many times. The genes are TRBV5-1 and TRBJ2-2; 8 positions agree with TRBD2. J gave up 3 bases and V 6 bases, and 10 bases lay outside the gene matches. CDR1 is SGHRS and CDR2 is YFSETQ in the germline V gene. The CDR3 totals 16 residues. DNA for the CDR3: TGCGCCAGCACACCCAGCGGGGGCCACTACACCGGGGAGCTGTTTTTT. This gives the protein CASTPSGGHYTGELFF.

At least ten counts were recorded for this clonotype. This chain joins TRBV20-1 and TRBJ1-2; D perhaps matches TRBD1 (5 bases). Looked up from germline, CDR1 is DFQATT and CDR2 is SNEGSKA (reference sequence). V was trimmed by 3 bases and J by 8 bases, leaving 10 bases between them. CDR3 length: 11 residues. The CDR3 nucleotides read TGCAGTGCTAGCCCGACAGTAGGCTACACCTTC. Translating it yields CSASPTVGYTF.

In this sample, this clonotype turned up many times. The genes are TRBV6-6 and TRBJ2-5; D possibly matches TRBD1 or TRBD2 (5 bases each). The CDR3 is 12 amino acids. V gave up 10 bases and J gave up 5 bases, with 14 bases separating them. Germline V CDR1 and CDR2: MNHNY, SVGAGI (reference sequence). This CDR3 is CATGAGLETQYF. CDR3 DNA sequence: TGTGCCACCGGGGCAGGGCTCGAGACCCAGTACTTC.

This clonotype showed up many times. The CDR3 spells CSAPNPDRRVYGYTF. CDR3 bases: TGCAGTGCCCCGAACCCCGACAGGAGAGTCTATGGCTACACCTTC. The chain carries TRBV20-1 and TRBJ1-2; D possibly corresponds to TRBD1 (6 bases). Per germline, CDR1 DFQATT and CDR2 SNEGSKA (reference sequence). The CDR3 consists of 15 residues. V lost 6 bases and J lost 4, with 21 bases in between.

The rearrangement links TRBV20-1 to TRBJ2-6; possibly TRBD1 for D (6 bases). Trimming removed 5 bases at V and 2 bases at J, with 10 bases between. The V gene's germline CDR1 is DFQATT and CDR2 SNEGSKA (reference sequence). This CDR3 has 14 residues. For the CDR3, the DNA is TGCAGTGCTGCCGGACAGCCTGGGGCCAACGTCCTGACTTTC. Protein product: CSAAGQPGANVLTF.

This rearrangement joins TRBV10-1 to TRBJ2-1; D gene unclear. The CDR3 loop spans 15 amino acids. The ends were cut back, 0 bases at V and 0 bases at J, with 6 bases in the middle. CDR1 and CDR2 (germline): WNHNN, SYGVQD (reference sequence). CDR3 bases: TGCGCCAGCAGTGAGTCTGGCCGCTCCTACAATGAGCAGTTCTTC. Its translation: CASSESGRSYNEQFF.

This clonotype was detected only a few times. The chain is built from TRBV10-3 and TRBJ2-7; possibly TRBD1 or TRBD2 for D (6 bases each). The V and J ends lost 5 bases and 5 bases respectively, with 19 bases between them. CDR3 length: 15 amino acids. CDR1 is ENHRY and CDR2 is SYGVKD in the germline V gene. Here the CDR3 DNA reads TGTGCCATCAGTCCCGGACATGGAGGGGGTGACGAGCAGTACTTC. Translation gives CAISPGHGGGDEQYF.

This clonotype was observed at least ten times. The V call is TRBV28, the J call TRBJ2-4; D may be TRBD1 (5 bases). V lost 7 bases, J lost 0 bases, and 19 bases lay in between. CDR1 and CDR2 from the germline V gene are MDHEN and SYDVKM. CDR3 length: 17 amino acids. CDR3 loop: CASTTRRAGIAKNIQYF. The CDR3, as DNA: TGTGCCAGCACCACACGCCGGGCAGGGATAGCCAAAAACATTCAGTACTTC.

The V gene is TRBV6-5, the J gene TRBJ2-3; no reliable D call. The CDR3 length is 14 residues. Trimming stripped 1 base from V and 2 bases from J, with 7 bases between. Per germline, CDR1 MNHEY and CDR2 SVGAGI. The CDR3 here is CASSYFGDTDTQYF. The CDR3 DNA reads TGTGCCAGCAGTTACTTCGGCGACACAGATACGCAGTATTTT.

This chain connects TRBV27 to TRBJ2-3; no definite D call. Germline-derived CDR1 and CDR2 are MNHEY and SMNVEV (reference sequence). V lost 3 bases, J lost 4 bases, and 17 bases lay in between. This CDR3 is built from 16 residues. CDR3 region: CASSFLGPTESDTQYF. The CDR3 region has the DNA TGTGCCAGCAGTTTCCTTGGGCCCACGGAGTCAGATACGCAGTATTTT.

This clonotype was seen many times. The chain links TRBV9 to TRBJ2-7, with D tentatively TRBD2 (5 bases). The germline V gene has CDR1 SGDLS and CDR2 YYNGEE. CDR3 length: 14 amino acids. Trimming removed 4 bases from V and 4 bases from J, with 15 bases in between. For the CDR3, the DNA is TGTGCCAGCAGCCCCCGGGCGGAGGTATACGAGCAGTACTTC. Protein: CASSPRAEVYEQYF.

This clonotype was found many times. J is TRBJ2-7 and V is TRBV7-2; TRBD2 aligns across 9 bases. This CDR3 is 15 amino acids long. In germline, CDR1 is SGHTA, CDR2 FQGNSA. V was clipped by 2 bases and J by 3 bases; unmatched bases: 5. CDR3 in amino acids: CASSLRLAGSYEQYF. The CDR3 DNA is TGTGCCAGCAGCTTAAGGCTAGCGGGAAGCTACGAGCAGTACTTC.